This T cell receptor (beta chain) was found in a study of shared clonotypes between healthy human individuals. Produced via immunoSEQ multiplex PCR; TCRdb's table is partial and in-frame only. The sample records about 520,000 clones, roughly 80% being singletons. Caucasian adults living in Nashville, Tennessee, provided all samples. Trimming shortened V by 5 bases and J by 5 bases, and 15 bases separated the two germline ends. CDR1 and CDR2 from the germline V gene are SGHRS and YFSETQ. The CDR3 has 14 amino acids. V usage is TRBV5-1 and J usage is TRBJ2-3; the D is unclear. The specimen was PBMCs. The receptor was derived from a woman aged 40-49 years in good health. Some clones in this sample may be carry-over from other donors' samples. This CDR3 is CASRRSNSVDTQYF. CDR3 nucleotide sequence: TGCGCCAGCAGAAGAAGTAATAGTGTAGATACGCAGTATTTT. The variable domain in full, with the rest retrieved from reference TRBV5-1 and TRBJ2-3, is KAGVTQTPRYLIKTRGQQVTLSCSPISGHRSVSWYQQTPGQGLQFLFEYFSETQRNKGNFPGRFSGRQFSNSRSEMNVSTLELGDSALYLCASRRSNSVDTQYFGPGTRLTVL.